Presented here are 21 T cell receptor beta chains from one specimen sequenced in a study of blood T cell repertoires in COVID-19. Only in-frame clones appear in the TCRdb table, and some are missing; sequencing was by immunoSEQ multiplex PCR. The repertoire holds 150,000 to 200,000 clones, more than 75% seen once, with less than 5.5% in the top ten. Sample: peripheral blood. Every receptor here comes from a human donor in a cohort sampled during active COVID-19.

This sequence joins TRBV6-5 and TRBJ2-2; TRBD2 matches at 9 bases. The CDR3 contains 16 residues. Trimming cost V 0 bases and J 6 bases; bases outside gene matches: 5. CDR1 and CDR2 (germline): MNHEY, SVGAGI. The CDR3 sequence: CASSYSRGGGAGELFF. In DNA form, the CDR3 reads TGTGCCAGCAGTTACTCGCGGGGGGGTGGCGCCGGGGAGCTGTTTTTT.

The gene calls are TRBV10-3 and TRBJ1-2; possibly TRBD1 for D (5 bases). Trimming removed 4 bases from V and 1 base from J, with 13 bases in between. The CDR3 has 15 residues. Germline CDR1 is ENHRY and CDR2 is SYGVKD. For the CDR3, the DNA is TGTGCCATCAGTGGGGGATACGACAGTAACTATGGCTACACCTTC. This translates into CAISGGYDSNYGYTF.

The gene calls are TRBV4-2 and TRBJ2-7, with D possibly matching TRBD2 (6 bases). Trimming took off 0 bases at V and 3 bases at J, with 18 bases between the two ends. This CDR3 is built from 17 residues. CDR1 is LGHNA and CDR2 is YNFKEQ in the germline V gene. In nucleotides, the CDR3 is TGTGCCAGCAGCCAAGATGGCCCGGGGACGGGAGACTACGAGCAGTACTTC. Amino acid sequence: CASSQDGPGTGDYEQYF.

The V call is TRBV27, the J call TRBJ2-7; maybe TRBD2 (7 bases). There are 13 residues in the CDR3. The V gene's germline CDR1 is MNHEY and CDR2 SMNVEV (reference sequence). With 3 bases removed from V and 7 bases from J, the gap between germline ends came to 13 bases. CDR3 in DNA: TGTGCCAGCAGTTTCCGGGGGGCGGCGGAGCAGTACTTC. Its translation: CASSFRGAAEQYF.

The gene calls are TRBV4-1 and TRBJ1-2; D gene unclear. Germline V CDR1 and CDR2: MGHRA, YSYEKL. The CDR3 loop spans 16 amino acids. V lost 4 bases and J 8 bases, leaving 23 bases between the germline ends. CDR3 sequence reads: CASSPDQSRASRGYTF. The CDR3, as DNA: TGCGCCAGCAGCCCTGACCAGTCGAGGGCTTCAAGGGGCTACACCTTC.

The V call is TRBV19, the J call TRBJ1-6; a weak D match, TRBD1 (6 bases). Per the germline V gene, CDR1 is LNHDA and CDR2 is SQIVND (reference sequence). The CDR3 sequence is 17 residues long. With 2 bases removed from V and 4 bases from J, the gap between germline ends came to 15 bases. The CDR3 loop reads CASSIRTADTYNSPLHF. For the CDR3, the DNA is TGTGCCAGTAGTATAAGGACAGCCGATACTTATAATTCACCCCTCCACTTT.

The chain is built from TRBV7-2 and TRBJ2-5; 9 nucleotides match TRBD2. This CDR3 has 17 residues. Trimming at V came to 1 base and at J to 5 bases, leaving 11 bases not matched to a gene. In germline, CDR1 is SGHTA, CDR2 FQGNSA. The CDR3 DNA follows: TGTGCCAGCAGCTTAGTAATATCCGGGACTAGCTTCGAGACCCAGTACTTC. Amino acids: CASSLVISGTSFETQYF. Together with reference TRBV7-2 and TRBJ2-5, the CDR3 gives the full variable domain: GAGVSQSPSNKVTEKGKDVELRCDPISGHTALYWYRQSLGQGLEFLIYFQGNSAPDKSGLPSDRFSAERTGGSVSTLTIQRTQQEDSAVYLCASSLVISGTSFETQYFGPGTRLLVL.

This clone was recorded once. This rearrangement joins TRBV4-3 to TRBJ1-4, with D maybe TRBD1 (6 bases). Germline lookup yields CDR1 LGHNA and CDR2 YSLEER. Trimming removed 5 bases at V and 3 bases at J, with 10 bases between. CDR3 size: 14 residues. The CDR3 DNA reads as TGCGCCAGCAGCACGGACAGAGCTAATGAAAAACTGTTTTTT. It yields the protein CASSTDRANEKLFF.

The chain carries TRBV7-8 and TRBJ2-6, with 9 bases that match TRBD1. This CDR3 is built from 17 residues. V lost 5 bases, J lost 1 base, and 6 bases stayed unmatched. The germline V gene has CDR1 SGHVS and CDR2 FQNEAQ. CDR3 in amino acids: CASSPTGGLSGANVLTF. As DNA, the CDR3 is TGTGCCAGCAGCCCGACAGGGGGTCTGTCTGGGGCCAACGTCCTGACTTTC.

This clone was seen only once. This chain joins TRBV3-1 (or the pseudogene TRBV3-2) and TRBJ2-3; 7 bases fit TRBD2. The germline V gene encodes CDR1 LGHDT and CDR2 YNNKEL (reference sequence). J lost 1 base, V lost 4 bases, and 5 bases had no gene match. CDR3 length: 15 residues. The CDR3: CASSRQLAGTDTQYF. CDR3 nucleotides: TGTGCCAGCAGCCGCCAGCTAGCGGGCACAGATACGCAGTATTTT.

This chain joins TRBV30 and TRBJ2-4, with D maybe TRBD1 (6 bases). Germline V lookup: CDR1 GTSNPN, CDR2 SVGIG (reference sequence). V lost 1 base, J lost 2 bases, and 9 bases lay in between. This CDR3 is 14 amino acids long. CDR3 in amino acids: CAWSETGTKNIQYF. The DNA for the CDR3 is TGTGCCTGGAGTGAAACAGGGACCAAAAACATTCAGTACTTC.

V gene TRBV12-3 or TRBV12-4 combines with J gene TRBJ1-3; D not certain. The CDR3 has 12 residues. Trimming pared 6 bases from V and 4 bases from J, leaving 7 bases between. In nucleotides, the CDR3 is TGTGCCAGCAGAATCGCGGGAAACACCATATATTTT. Amino acids: CASRIAGNTIYF.

With regard to this clone: Compared with germline, one end of the junction differs, possibly owing to a read error. J is TRBJ2-4 and V is TRBV2; D might be TRBD1 (6 bases). The CDR3 has 14 amino acids. The germline CDR1 and CDR2 sequences are SNHLY and FYNNEI. CDR3 coding DNA: TGTGCCAGCAGTGAGAGGCAGGGGAGTAATATTCCGTACTTC. It translates to CASSERQGSNIPYF.

The chain carries TRBV29-1 and TRBJ2-1; 12 bases line up with TRBD1. Germline V gene data show CDR1 as SQVTM and CDR2 as ANQGSEA. V lost 3 bases, J lost 10 bases, and 10 bases stayed unmatched. The CDR3 contains 15 residues. The CDR3 is CSVEYVGTGGREQFF. CDR3 coding DNA: TGCAGCGTTGAGTACGTCGGGACAGGGGGCAGAGAGCAGTTCTTC.

The chain recombines TRBV12-3 or TRBV12-4 with TRBJ2-2, with D hard to call. This CDR3 region has 13 residues. The V gene lost 0 bases and the J gene lost 5 bases, with 4 bases spanning the gap. CDR3 in amino acids: CASSLASTGELFF. Written as DNA, the CDR3 is TGTGCCAGCAGTTTAGCGTCAACCGGGGAGCTGTTTTTT.

The genes are TRBV5-1 and TRBJ2-5; D might be TRBD1 (5 bases). CDR3 size: 13 residues. Looked up from germline, CDR1 is SGHRS and CDR2 is YFSETQ. Between the trimmed V and J ends, which lost 4 bases and 5 bases, there was a span of 12 bases. Here the CDR3 reads CASSSDSRETQYF. CDR3 bases: TGCGCCAGCAGCAGTGACAGTCGGGAGACCCAGTACTTC.

The chain links TRBV27 to TRBJ2-5, with D maybe TRBD1 (6 bases). Germline V CDR1 and CDR2: MNHEY, SMNVEV (reference sequence). CDR3 length equals 17 residues. V lost 4 bases to trimming and J lost 2 bases, with 20 bases between them. CDR3 region: CASSSQTGSSGQETQYF. The CDR3 DNA reads TGTGCCAGCAGTTCACAAACAGGGTCGAGTGGGCAAGAGACCCAGTACTTC.

V is TRBV28 and J is TRBJ2-2; perhaps TRBD2 as D (5 bases). The CDR3 runs 13 residues. V was cut by 7 bases and J by 9 bases, with 15 bases left in between. Germline V gene sequence: CDR1 MDHEN, CDR2 SYDVKM. The CDR3 reads CASTSRLSWELFF. The CDR3 DNA sequence: TGTGCCAGCACCTCCCGACTAAGCTGGGAGCTGTTTTTT.

The chain combines TRBV9 with TRBJ1-1; possibly TRBD1 for D (6 bases). CDR1 is SGDLS, CDR2 YYNGEE, per germline. This CDR3 comprises 14 residues. V was shortened by 3 bases and J by 3 bases, with 12 bases between the two germline ends. The CDR3 DNA follows: TGTGCCAGCAGCGCCTCGACAGGTTACACTGAAGCTTTCTTT. Residues: CASSASTGYTEAFF.

This chain joins TRBV5-4 and TRBJ2-5, with TRBD2 matching over 14 bases. The CDR3 runs to 17 residues. Germline trimming cut 4 bases from V and 2 bases from J; bases unmatched to any gene: 7. CDR1 SGHNT and CDR2 YYREEE come from the germline V gene (reference sequence). CDR3 DNA sequence: TGTGCCAGCAGCAGCGGACTAGCGGGAGGAGAACAAGAGACCCAGTACTTC. Encoded protein: CASSSGLAGGEQETQYF.

This sequence joins TRBV10-1 and TRBJ1-2, with 9 bases aligning to TRBD1. This CDR3 contains 16 residues. With 7 bases clipped from V and 1 base from J, the junction kept 10 bases outside the gene matches. Germline-derived CDR1 and CDR2 are WNHNN and SYGVQD (reference sequence). In DNA, the CDR3 is TGCGCCAGCACCTACGACGGGACAGGGAATAACTATGGCTACACCTTC. Translation: CASTYDGTGNNYGYTF.